The source of this T cell receptor beta chain is a study of relationships among human T cell subsets (dated by TCRdb to the early 2010s). A note on the overall study: The study sequenced eight distinct T cell populations from blood: pan T, CD8 cytotoxic, regulatory, Th1, Th2, naive plus transitional, activated and memory cells. Summary of the overall study and its limitations: No statistically significant differences in V, D and J usage, CDR3 length or N-nucleotide additions were observed among the seven subsets. A CD4+CD8+ double-positive population could not be excluded by the bead-based sorting. Over 60% of CD8+ cytotoxic sequences were found to belong to clones with over 100 reads, whereas few such clones were observed in the regulatory and Th2 subsets. The considerable overlap in CDR3s among Th1, Th2 and regulatory T cells was taken as suggesting that cell fate choices are stochastic.

This clonotype is a singleton in its sample. Which antigen it targets is not known. Per-base quality was not reported, and no clone a single base away is much larger than it. A single read offers scant evidence. From the CD45RA-negative fraction, CD45RA-RO+ cells were selected as memory T cells using anti-CD45RO beads. Miltenyi superparamagnetic beads coated with subset-specific monoclonal antibodies were used to isolate the T cell subsets. All T cell populations were isolated from peripheral blood. Mononuclear cells were obtained from whole blood by Ficoll separation, and monocytes were then depleted with anti-CD14 microbeads. Isolated cell populations were immediately resuspended in RNAprotect reagent. Library preparation employed multiplex PCR. Data came from a 454 GS FLX. Semiquantitative ARM-PCR was used to amplify the TCR alpha and beta CDR3 regions from mRNA. In ARM-PCR, tagged nested gene-specific primers were used first, and exponential amplification was then carried out by communal superprimers. Nested primers were removed by exonuclease before the second amplification round on first-round PCR products. Amplicons were sequenced on the 454 platform, which allows rapid sequencing of millions of DNA fragments without cloning bias. A read was counted as effective if the read could be mapped to both V and J germline segments. On the authors' methods: IRmap was used to assign reads to germline V, D and J segments, relying on pyromap, a Smith-Waterman modification adapted to 454 sequencing errors. D-beta assignments were filtered using cutoffs set at the 99th percentile of alignment scores from simulated random sequences. CDR3 was defined as the amino acids between the conserved V-segment Y[YFLI]C motif and the J-segment [FW]GXGT motif. A compound Poisson process model, previously applied to large-scale EST data, was used to estimate repertoire diversity. A procedure for detecting cross-contamination was used to argue that the shared CDR3s did not come from sample contamination. TCRdb handled the public reads itself, with Q25 trimming in fastp and clone calling in MiXCR, and kept productive beta chains. Records with the same CDR3 protein are collapsed into one entry carrying the most frequent genes and DNA. The V and J calls were not made by the authors but by TCRdb's processing. In all, the sample holds several thousand distinct CDR3 sequences, and around 52% of those were seen once. The ten largest make up more than 4.5% of the sample.

This receptor was identified in a man in his forties in good health. The sequenced material came from memory T cells sorted from blood. The cell subset or site label for this specimen denotes: CD45RA-RO+ memory T cells.

The CDR3 region reads CASSLTRTGGADTQYF. The sequenced DNA: TGTGCCAGCAGCCTGACCAGGACAGGGGGTGCAGATACGCAGTATTTT. Recombination connected TRBV7-6 to TRBJ2-3, and 10 junctional nucleotides match TRBD1. After removal of 5 bases from V and 4 bases from J, the junction retains 9 bases not matched to a gene. Sequences SGHVS (CDR1) and FNYEAQ (CDR2) are obtained from the germline V gene. Taken from cysteine to phenylalanine, the CDR3 has 16 residues. The kept DNA is CDR3 alone, 48 bases in frame from the first base.